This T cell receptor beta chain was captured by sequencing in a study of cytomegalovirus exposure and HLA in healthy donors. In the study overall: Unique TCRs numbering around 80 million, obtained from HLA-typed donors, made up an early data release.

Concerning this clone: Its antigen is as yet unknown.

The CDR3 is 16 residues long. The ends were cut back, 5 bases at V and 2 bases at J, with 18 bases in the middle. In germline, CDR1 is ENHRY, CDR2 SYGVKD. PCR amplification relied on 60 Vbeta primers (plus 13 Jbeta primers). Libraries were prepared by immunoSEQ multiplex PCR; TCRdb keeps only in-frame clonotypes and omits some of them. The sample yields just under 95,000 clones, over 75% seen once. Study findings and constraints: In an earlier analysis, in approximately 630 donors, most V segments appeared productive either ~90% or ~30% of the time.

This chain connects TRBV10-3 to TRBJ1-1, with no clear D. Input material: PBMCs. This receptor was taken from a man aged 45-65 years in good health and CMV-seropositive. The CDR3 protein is CAISPGWGAKNTEAFF. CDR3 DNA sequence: TGTGCCATCAGTCCGGGCTGGGGAGCTAAAAACACTGAAGCTTTCTTT.